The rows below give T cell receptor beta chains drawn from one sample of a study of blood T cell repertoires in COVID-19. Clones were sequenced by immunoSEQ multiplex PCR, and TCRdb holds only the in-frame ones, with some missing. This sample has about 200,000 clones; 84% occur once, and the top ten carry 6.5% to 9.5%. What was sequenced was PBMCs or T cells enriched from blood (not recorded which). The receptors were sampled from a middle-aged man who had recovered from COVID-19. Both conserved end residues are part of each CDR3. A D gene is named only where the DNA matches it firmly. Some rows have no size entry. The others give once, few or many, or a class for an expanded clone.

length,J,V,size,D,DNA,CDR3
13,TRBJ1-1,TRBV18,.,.,TGTGCCAGCTCACGAACCGCGAGGACTGAAGCTTTCTTT,CASSRTARTEAFF
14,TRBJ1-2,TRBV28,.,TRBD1,TGTGCCAGCAGTCCGGGACAGGGGTTCTATGGCTACACCTTC,CASSPGQGFYGYTF
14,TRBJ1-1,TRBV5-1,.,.,TGCGCCAGCAGCCCCCAGGGTAGGGGCACTGAAGCTTTCTTT,CASSPQGRGTEAFF
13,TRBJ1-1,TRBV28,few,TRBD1,TGTGCCAGCCGGAGGAGGGGACAGGGAGAAGCTTTCTTT,CASRRRGQGEAFF
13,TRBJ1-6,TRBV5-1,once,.,TGCGCCAGCAGCTTGGCCGGGAGGTCCCAACTCCACTTT,CASSLAGRSQLHF
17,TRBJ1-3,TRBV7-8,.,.,TGTGCCAGCAGCTCTCGCGAGGCTGGGGCTGGCCGGAACACCATATATTTT,CASSSREAGAGRNTIYF
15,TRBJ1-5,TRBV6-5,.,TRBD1,TGTGCCAGCAGGGAGACAGGGCGGCGCAATCAGCCCCAGCATTTT,CASRETGRRNQPQHF
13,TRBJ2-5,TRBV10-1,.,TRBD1,TGCGCCAGCAGTGACGGCAGGGGGGAGACCCAGTACTTC,CASSDGRGETQYF
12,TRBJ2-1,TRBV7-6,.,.,TGTGCCAGCAGCTCCCCTAGCAATGAGCAGTTCTTC,CASSSPSNEQFF
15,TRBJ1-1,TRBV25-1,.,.,TGTGCCAGCAGTGAGCCAACAGGAAAGAACACTGAAGCTTTCTTT,CASSEPTGKNTEAFF
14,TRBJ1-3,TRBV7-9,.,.,TGTGCCAGCAGCTTCGGGGGGTCCGGAAACACCATATATTTT,CASSFGGSGNTIYF
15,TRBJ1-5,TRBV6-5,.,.,TGTGCCAGCACCTCGACAGAGAATAGCAATCAGCCCCAGCATTTT,CASTSTENSNQPQHF
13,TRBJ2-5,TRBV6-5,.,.,TGTGCCAGCAGTTACAACAGGGACGAGACCCAGTACTTC,CASSYNRDETQYF
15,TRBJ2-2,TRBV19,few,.,TGTGCCAGTAAGAGCGTAGGGGTCGGGACCGGGGAGCTGTTTTTT,CASKSVGVGTGELFF
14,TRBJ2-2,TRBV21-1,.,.,TGTGCCAGCAAGTGGACTCCCTCCGCCGGGGAGCTGTTTTTT,CASKWTPSAGELFF
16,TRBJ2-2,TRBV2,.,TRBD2,TGTGCCAGCTTCGTCCCATGGGGGGGTGGCCGCGGGGAGCTGTTTTTT,CASFVPWGGGRGELFF
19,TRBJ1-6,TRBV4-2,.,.,TGTGCCAGCAGCCAAGGCCTGCGAAGGGGCTCCTCCTATAATTCACCCCTCCACTTT,CASSQGLRRGSSYNSPLHF
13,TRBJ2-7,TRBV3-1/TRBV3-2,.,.,TGTGCCAGCGTCTGGGACAAATCGTACGAGCAGTACTTC,CASVWDKSYEQYF
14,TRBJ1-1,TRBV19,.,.,TGTGCCAGTAGTGAGGGGCCGGGAGGCACTGAAGCTTTCTTT,CASSEGPGGTEAFF
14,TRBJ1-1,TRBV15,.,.,TGTGCCACCAGCCTTATGACAGGGAACACTGAAGCTTTCTTT,CATSLMTGNTEAFF
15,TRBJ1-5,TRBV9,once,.,TGTGCCAGCAGCGTACTAGGACACCCCAATCAGCCCCAGCATTTT,CASSVLGHPNQPQHF
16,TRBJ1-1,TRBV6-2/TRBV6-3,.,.,TGTGCCAGCAGTTACGGGGCCTTGGGAGGTCACACTGAAGCTTTCTTT,CASSYGALGGHTEAFF
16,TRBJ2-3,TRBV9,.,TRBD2,TGTGCCAGCAGCGCGGATTATAGCGGGAGCACAGATACGCAGTATTTT,CASSADYSGSTDTQYF
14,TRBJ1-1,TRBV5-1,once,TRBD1,TGCGCCAGCAGCACCACCGGGACAGCCCATGAAGCTTTCTTT,CASSTTGTAHEAFF
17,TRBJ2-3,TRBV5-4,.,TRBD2,TGTGCCAGCAGCTTGGCCCGGGCTAGCGGGGGGGCAAATACGCAGTATTTT,CASSLARASGGANTQYF
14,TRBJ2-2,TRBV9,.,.,TGTGCCAGCAGCGTCAGGCCGAACACCGGGGAGCTGTTTTTT,CASSVRPNTGELFF
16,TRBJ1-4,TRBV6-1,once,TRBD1,TGTGCCAGCAGTGCGACAGGGCAGACAACTAATGAAAAACTGTTTTTT,CASSATGQTTNEKLFF
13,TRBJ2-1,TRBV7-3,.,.,TGTGCCAGCAGCTTAACCCAGGGTATTGAGCAGTTCTTC,CASSLTQGIEQFF
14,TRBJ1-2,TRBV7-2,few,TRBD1,TGTGCCAGCAGCGCCGGGACAGGGGGCTATGGCTACACCTTC,CASSAGTGGYGYTF
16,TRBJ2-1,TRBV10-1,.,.,TGCGCCAGCAGTGAGTTGCTGCGGAGCTCCTACAATGAGCAGTTCTTC,CASSELLRSSYNEQFF
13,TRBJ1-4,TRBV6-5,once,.,TGTGCCAGCTCTTGGGCCTATAATGAAAAACTGTTTTTT,CASSWAYNEKLFF
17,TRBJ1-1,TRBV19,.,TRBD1,TGTGCCAGTAGTACCACTCCGGGACAGGGTATGAACACTGAAGCTTTCTTT,CASSTTPGQGMNTEAFF
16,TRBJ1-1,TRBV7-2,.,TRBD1,TGTGCCAGCAGCTTAGCCGTCGGGACAGGGAATGCTGAAGCTTTCTTT,CASSLAVGTGNAEAFF
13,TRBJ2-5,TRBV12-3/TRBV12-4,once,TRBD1,TGTGCCAGCAGTTCGACAGGGGCGGAGACCCAGTACTTC,CASSSTGAETQYF
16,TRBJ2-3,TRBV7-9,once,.,TGTGCCACCTGGGGTTTAAAACGGACAGACCGAGATACGCAGTATTTT,CATWGLKRTDRDTQYF
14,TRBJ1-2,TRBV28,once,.,TGTGCCAGCAGTCCTCCGCAGGGGTTAAAGGGCTACACCTTC,CASSPPQGLKGYTF
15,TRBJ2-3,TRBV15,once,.,TGTGCCACCAGCAGAGACTCCCTAGGCGACTATACGCAGTATTTT,CATSRDSLGDYTQYF
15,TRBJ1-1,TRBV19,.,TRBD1,TGTGCCAGTAGCCCAGGACAGGGGGCGCGGACTGAAGCTTTCTTT,CASSPGQGARTEAFF
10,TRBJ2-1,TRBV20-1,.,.,TGCAGTGCTAGGTTAGATGAGCAGTTCTTC,CSARLDEQFF
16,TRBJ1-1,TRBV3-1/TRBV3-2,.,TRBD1,TGTGCCAGCAGCCAAGAACCCGGGACAGGGAACACTGAAGCTTTCTTT,CASSQEPGTGNTEAFF
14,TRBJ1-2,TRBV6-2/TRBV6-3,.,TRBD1,TGTGCCAGCAGTTACGGGACAGCTAACTATGGCTACACCTTC,CASSYGTANYGYTF
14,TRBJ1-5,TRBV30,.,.,TGTGCCTGGAGTGTGGGGGGTAGCAATCAGCCCCAGCATTTT,CAWSVGGSNQPQHF